The present T cell receptor (beta chain) was sequenced within a study of blood T cell repertoires in COVID-19. The overall study: Samples representing acute and convalescent COVID-19 were sourced from the United States, Italy and Spain. PBMCs, B-cell-depleted T cells, or T cells were the source of the cDNA or gDNA that made up the material.

Authors' processing steps: It was from reference gene primer amplification that nucleated cell counts were estimated. Sequenced by immunoSEQ multiplex PCR; TCRdb stores in-frame clones only, minus some. V and J calls and clone size are given by that table; D and trimming were obtained from the DNA. The sample lists around 110,000 clones; around nine tenths were seen once. V lost 5 bases and J lost 5; bases outside the gene matches: 10. From germline, CDR1 is LNHDA and CDR2 SQIVND (reference sequence). This CDR3 contains 16 residues. The source material was peripheral blood. The chain has TRBV19 and TRBJ2-3, with 10 bases identical to TRBD2. The origin of this receptor is a human donor with active COVID-19. The donor label of this sample is uncertain. CDR3 sequence: CASSLLAGASLDTQYF. DNA of the CDR3: TGTGCCAGTAGTCTCCTAGCGGGGGCTAGTCTAGATACGCAGTATTTT.